The rows below give T cell receptor beta chains drawn from one sample of a study of blood T cell repertoires in COVID-19. Profiled with immunoSEQ multiplex PCR; TCRdb holds only in-frame clones, not every one. Of about 220,000 clones listed, 85% to 90% are singletons. Sequencing input: PBMCs or T cells enriched from blood (not recorded which). All receptors derive from a man aged 30-40 years who had been exposed to COVID-19. CDR3s include the opening cysteine and the closing phenylalanine or tryptophan. The D gene is left open where the match is weak. For some rows the clone size is stated as once, few or many, or as a class when expanded; others skip it.

size,V,D,J,DNA,CDR3
.,TRBV7-8,TRBD1,TRBJ2-7,TGTGCCAGCAGCTCCGACAGGGCGGCGCAGTACTTC,CASSSDRAAQYF
.,TRBV11-2,.,TRBJ1-1,TGTGCCAGCAGCTTAGTTCTGGGGGGGTCACGCACTGAAGCTTTCTTT,CASSLVLGGSRTEAFF
.,TRBV7-3,.,TRBJ2-1,TGTGCCAGCAGCTTGATCGGCGGGGTAAATGAGCAGTTCTTC,CASSLIGGVNEQFF
.,TRBV6-2/TRBV6-3,TRBD1,TRBJ1-3,TGTGCCAGCAGTTACTCCGGGATCAGGACAGGCTGGGACACCATATATTTT,CASSYSGIRTGWDTIYF
.,TRBV2,.,TRBJ2-6,TGTGCCAGCAGTGAAACCCGTCTAACTGGGGCCAACGTCCTGACTTTC,CASSETRLTGANVLTF
.,TRBV5-3,.,TRBJ1-1,TGTGCCAGAAGCTTGGGACAGGTCTGGGTTAAGACTGAAGCTTTCTTT,CARSLGQVWVKTEAFF
.,TRBV5-5,.,TRBJ2-3,TGTGCCAGCAGCTTGGAAGCAGCGCCGATATTCAACACAGATACGCAGTATTTT,CASSLEAAPIFNTDTQYF
.,TRBV5-1,TRBD2,TRBJ2-1,TGCGCCAGCGGTAGCGGGGGGAACTACAATGAGCAGTTCTTC,CASGSGGNYNEQFF
once,TRBV5-1,TRBD1,TRBJ2-2,TGCGCCAGCACCGGATCGGGACAGGGGACCACCGGGGAGCTGTTTTTT,CASTGSGQGTTGELFF
.,TRBV4-2,TRBD1,TRBJ1-2,TGTGCCAGCAGCCAAGGGGGGACAGGAGGGAGCTATGGCTACACCTTC,CASSQGGTGGSYGYTF
.,TRBV5-4,.,TRBJ1-2,TGTGCCAGCAGCTTGGTCACTCTAGGAGCGGATGGCTACACCTTC,CASSLVTLGADGYTF
.,TRBV27,TRBD1,TRBJ2-7,TGTGCCAGCCGACCCCCGACAGGGTCCGAGCAGTACTTC,CASRPPTGSEQYF
once,TRBV5-4,.,TRBJ1-2,TGTGCCAGCAGCAAACCCTTGGAGGGCTACACCTTC,CASSKPLEGYTF
.,TRBV5-1,.,TRBJ1-1,TGCGCCAGCAGCTTGGCGCGGAGGGTTGGTGTGAACACTGAAGCTTTCTTT,CASSLARRVGVNTEAFF
.,TRBV6-5,.,TRBJ1-1,TGTGCCAGCAGTCGAACAACCGGGGGTGAAGCTTTCTTT,CASSRTTGGEAFF
.,TRBV7-3,.,TRBJ2-1,TGTGCCAGCAGCTTATCGGGGTCACGCAATGAGCAGTTCTTC,CASSLSGSRNEQFF
once,TRBV30,.,TRBJ2-6,TGTGCCTGGAGCCTAGGACTTAGTGGGGCCAACGTCCTGACTTTC,CAWSLGLSGANVLTF
.,TRBV6-2/TRBV6-3,.,TRBJ1-6,TGTGCCAGCACCCCCGCTGTGATGACAGTATATAATTCACCCCTCCACTTT,CASTPAVMTVYNSPLHF
few,TRBV7-9,TRBD1,TRBJ1-1,TGTGCCAGCGCGAAACCGGGGTGGGACAGGGTTTCTGAAGCTTTCTTT,CASAKPGWDRVSEAFF
.,TRBV19,TRBD1,TRBJ1-5,TGTGCCAGTAGTATGGACAGGGGGCGGCAGTGGGAACAGCCCCAGCATTTT,CASSMDRGRQWEQPQHF
.,TRBV5-1,.,TRBJ2-1,TGCGCCAGCTCGACGGGAGCCTACAATGAGCAGTTCTTC,CASSTGAYNEQFF
.,TRBV19,TRBD1,TRBJ1-3,TGTGCCAGTAGTACCAGAGGGGGCTTCAGCTCTGGAAACACCATATATTTT,CASSTRGGFSSGNTIYF
.,TRBV5-8,TRBD2,TRBJ2-7,TGTGCCAGCAGCTATAGACTAGCGGGGTCCTACGAGCAGTACTTC,CASSYRLAGSYEQYF
few,TRBV6-4,TRBD2,TRBJ2-3,TGTGCCAGCAGTGAGGCTAGCGGGGGGGCCACAGATACGCAGTATTTT,CASSEASGGATDTQYF
once,TRBV13,TRBD1,TRBJ2-4,TGTGCCAGCAGCTTATGGGATTCGGGACAGGGGTTAAACATTCAGTACTTC,CASSLWDSGQGLNIQYF
.,TRBV7-2,TRBD2,TRBJ2-1,TGTGCCAGCAGCCCAATCCCACTAGCGGGGTGGAATGAGCAGTTCTTC,CASSPIPLAGWNEQFF
.,TRBV19,TRBD1,TRBJ2-5,TGTGCCAGTAGCGGACGGACAGGCGTCGGAGAGACCCAGTACTTC,CASSGRTGVGETQYF
.,TRBV5-4,TRBD1,TRBJ2-2,TGTGCCAGCAGCCTCAGGGGGCGAGGGGAGCTGTTTTTT,CASSLRGRGELFF
.,TRBV28,.,TRBJ1-4,TGTGCCAGCAGTTTACAGTATAATGAAAAACTGTTTTTT,CASSLQYNEKLFF
once,TRBV30,TRBD1,TRBJ1-6,TGTGCCTGGAGTGTACGGGTCAGGGGGCTTTCACCCCTCCACTTT,CAWSVRVRGLSPLHF
.,TRBV2,TRBD1,TRBJ1-5,TGTGCCAGCAGCCGACAGGGGGCGGGTCAGCCCCAGCATTTT,CASSRQGAGQPQHF
few,TRBV30,.,TRBJ1-2,TGTGCCTGGCTTATCAGTTACGCGGGGCCGTATGGCTACACCTTC,CAWLISYAGPYGYTF
.,TRBV7-2,TRBD2,TRBJ2-1,TGTGCCAGCAGCTTCACCGGGACTAGCGGATACAATGAGCAGTTCTTC,CASSFTGTSGYNEQFF
.,TRBV11-2,TRBD2,TRBJ2-5,TGTGCCAGCAGCTTAGGCATTAGCGGGGGGCTCCAAGAGACCCAGTACTTC,CASSLGISGGLQETQYF
.,TRBV7-2,.,TRBJ1-1,TGTGCCAGCCCCCGAGGGCGAGAAGCTTTCTTT,CASPRGREAFF
.,TRBV20-1,.,TRBJ2-7,TGCAGTGCTAGTAGCCCTAGCGCCTACGAGCAGTACTTC,CSASSPSAYEQYF
.,TRBV7-2,.,TRBJ1-6,TGTGCCAGCAGCGGTCGGGTCCGACGTGATTCACCCCTCCACTTT,CASSGRVRRDSPLHF
.,TRBV7-2,TRBD2,TRBJ2-1,TGTGCCAGCAGCTTAGGGGCAGCGGGGGGGATTAGCGAGCAGTTCTTC,CASSLGAAGGISEQFF
.,TRBV30,.,TRBJ2-1,TGTGCCTGGAGTGGGGCCTCGGTGGTTCTTAATCTCTACAATGAGCAGTTCTTC,CAWSGASVVLNLYNEQFF
.,TRBV7-9,.,TRBJ2-3,TGTGCCAGCAGCCCCCCAGGGGGGAGCAGCACAGATACGCAGTATTTT,CASSPPGGSSTDTQYF
few,TRBV27,.,TRBJ1-1,TGTGCCAGCAGTTTGGAACGGGGCACTGAAGCTTTCTTT,CASSLERGTEAFF
.,TRBV5-6,.,TRBJ1-2,TGTGCCAGCAGCTACGGGAACTATGGCTACACCTTC,CASSYGNYGYTF
.,TRBV28,.,TRBJ2-1,TGTGCCAGCAATCTGGGGAGCTCCTACAATGAGCAGTTCTTC,CASNLGSSYNEQFF
.,TRBV7-9,TRBD2,TRBJ2-2,TGTGCCAGCAGCTTATCCAGCGGGGGCACCGGGGAGCTGTTTTTT,CASSLSSGGTGELFF
.,TRBV15,.,TRBJ2-1,TGTGCCACCAGCAGAGACCTTCACCGGGGCAATGAGCAGTTCTTC,CATSRDLHRGNEQFF
.,TRBV3-1/TRBV3-2,.,TRBJ1-2,TGTGCCAGCAGCCCCGAAGGGCGGGGAGTTAGAGGCTACACCTTC,CASSPEGRGVRGYTF
.,TRBV19,TRBD1,TRBJ1-5,TGTGCCAGTGGGCAGAGACAGGGACGGAGCAATCAGCCCCAGCATTTT,CASGQRQGRSNQPQHF
.,TRBV3-1/TRBV3-2,.,TRBJ1-2,TGTGCCAGCAGCCAAGACCCTTATGGCTACACCTTC,CASSQDPYGYTF
.,TRBV9,.,TRBJ1-4,TGTGCCAGCAGTCCGTCGGGACAACCTAATGAAAAACTGTTTTTT,CASSPSGQPNEKLFF
once,TRBV5-6,TRBD2,TRBJ2-1,TGTGCCAGCAGCCAAACCCTGGGGGGGGCCTACAATGAGCAGTTCTTC,CASSQTLGGAYNEQFF
.,TRBV5-4,.,TRBJ1-2,TGTGCCAGCAGCTTGGGGGCAGTCACTAACTATGGCTACACCTTC,CASSLGAVTNYGYTF
.,TRBV6-1,.,TRBJ1-3,TGTGCCAGCAGTGAAGACATATCATCTGGAAACACCATATATTTT,CASSEDISSGNTIYF
.,TRBV4-1,.,TRBJ1-1,TGCGCCAGCAGCCAAGAGGGCAGGGCTATGAACACTGAAGCTTTCTTT,CASSQEGRAMNTEAFF